The 3 T cell receptor beta chains below come from one sample, sequenced in a study of T cell repertoires in cytomegalovirus infection. Which antigens these TCRs recognize remains unknown. TCRdb itself ran the reads through MiXCR, one entry per CDR3 protein. The repertoire holds roughly 150,000 distinct CDR3 sequences, roughly 21% seen once, with 20% to 30% in the top ten. The sequencing used CD8+ T cells from cultured PBMCs, collected from culture after CMV antigen stimulation. The receptors derive from a human donor in good health (CMV status not recorded). Some clones in this sample may be carry-over from other donors' samples.

This clonotype was seen more than once but under ten times. One end of the junction varies from germline; a read error may be responsible. This chain uses TRBV7-9 with TRBJ2-7, with TRBD1 matching 8 bases. CDR1 is SEHNR, CDR2 FQNEAQ, per germline (reference sequence). The CDR3 runs 18 residues. The CDR3 region is CANSPPGQVIGRAYEQYF. The CDR3 nucleotides read TGTGCCAACAGCCCCCCGGGACAGGTTATAGGACGGGCCTACGAGCAGTACTTC. The full variable domain, in which reference TRBV7-9 and TRBJ2-7 provide the parts outside the CDR3, is DTGVSQNPRHKITKRGQNVTFRCDPISEHNRLYWYRQTLGQGPEFLTYFQNEAQLEKSRLLSDRFSAERPKGSFSTLEIQRTEQGDSAMYLCANSPPGQVIGRAYEQYFGPGTRLTVT.

The V and J genes are TRBV7-9 and TRBJ2-5; 7 nucleotides align to TRBD1. Germline CDR1 reads SEHNR; CDR2 reads FQNEAQ (reference sequence). The CDR3 contains 13 residues. Trimming at V came to 6 bases and at J to 1 base, leaving 2 bases not matched to a gene. The CDR3 DNA sequence: TGTGCCAGCAGATGGGACAGCCAAGAGACCCAGTACTTC. It specifies CASRWDSQETQYF.

The chain couples TRBV7-6 to TRBJ2-7; TRBD1 might be the D (6 bases). The CDR3 has 15 amino acids. Germline CDR1 SGHVS, CDR2 FNYEAQ. Deletions cut 1 base from V and 7 bases from J, with 17 bases between. The CDR3 loop is CASSLGPGAQNEQYF. In nucleotides, the CDR3 is TGTGCCAGCAGCTTAGGCCCAGGGGCGCAGAATGAGCAGTACTTC.